Below are 20 T cell receptor beta chains sequenced from a single sample in a study of T cell repertoires in cytomegalovirus infection. TCRdb processed the reads anew with MiXCR; each CDR3 protein has one entry. The sample has around 320,000 distinct CDR3 sequences, around 9.5% seen once. The sequenced material came from PBMCs. These receptors came from a human donor in good health (CMV status not recorded). Some clones in this sample may be carry-over from other donors' samples.

The chain combines TRBV5-4 with TRBJ2-2; D uncertain. Germline values: CDR1 SGHNT, CDR2 YYREEE (reference sequence). The ends were cut back, 3 bases at V and 8 bases at J, with 5 bases in the middle. This CDR3 has 11 amino acids. The CDR3 reads CASSWQGELFF. CDR3 DNA: TGTGCCAGCAGCTGGCAAGGGGAGCTGTTTTTT. Combining the CDR3 with reference TRBV5-4 and TRBJ2-2 gives the whole variable domain ETGVTQSPTHLIKTRGQQVTLRCSSQSGHNTVSWYQQALGQGPQFIFQYYREEENGRGNFPPRFSGLQFPNYSSELNVNALELDDSALYLCASSWQGELFFGEGSRLTVL.

This clonotype was seen ten or more times. The chain is built from TRBV7-2 and TRBJ1-5, with TRBD1 matching over 9 bases. The CDR3 runs to 14 residues. V lost 5 bases to trimming and J lost 8 bases; unmatched junction nucleotides: 7. The germline V gene has CDR1 SGHTA and CDR2 FQGNSA. Here the CDR3 DNA reads TGTGCCAGCAGCCTTAACAGGGGGCGGGAGCCCCAGCATTTT. Protein: CASSLNRGREPQHF.

The chain carries TRBV28 and TRBJ1-5; D might be TRBD1 (5 bases). This CDR3 has 13 residues. Trimming left V 10 bases short and J 4 bases short, with 14 bases between. CDR1 MDHEN and CDR2 SYDVKM come from the germline V gene. The CDR3 region has the DNA TGTGCCATCCGACAGAACCTAAATCAGCCCCAGCATTTT. Protein sequence: CAIRQNLNQPQHF.

This clonotype was counted ten times or more. The genes are TRBV12-5 and TRBJ2-7; D may be TRBD1 (5 bases). This CDR3 has 19 amino acids. V gave up 3 bases and J gave up 3 bases, with 27 bases separating them. Looked up from germline, CDR1 is LGHNT and CDR2 is FRNRAP. Here the CDR3 DNA reads TGTGCTAGTGGTTTTTGCCGAAAAACACGACAGCTGCCGGACTACGAGCAGTACTTC. This encodes CASGFCRKTRQLPDYEQYF.

The rearrangement joins TRBV20-1 to TRBJ2-3; the D gene is possibly TRBD2 (6 bases). Germline V gives CDR1 DFQATT, CDR2 SNEGSKA (reference sequence). The CDR3 totals 16 residues. V was pared by 5 bases and J by 1 base, with 19 bases between. The CDR3 reads CSAGDRGGARTDTQYF. For the CDR3, the DNA is TGCAGTGCTGGTGACCGGGGCGGGGCCCGCACAGATACGCAGTATTTT.

A few counts support this clonotype. The chain uses TRBV6-5 and TRBJ1-4; possible D gene TRBD1, 6 bases. Germline assignment: CDR1 MNHEY and CDR2 SVGAGI. V was pared by 5 bases and J by 3 bases, with 13 bases between. The CDR3 is 15 amino acids. CDR3 sequence (DNA): TGTGCCAGCAGTAATCTCAGGGGACCTAATGAAAAACTGTTTTTT. Its translation: CASSNLRGPNEKLFF.

This clonotype was found a few times. A clone one base away is much larger, so this may be a read error. The rearrangement links TRBV6-6 to TRBJ1-2; 9 positions agree with TRBD1. Looked up from germline, CDR1 is MNHNY and CDR2 is SVGAGI (reference sequence). There are 16 residues in the CDR3. Trimming cost V 0 bases and J 0 bases; bases outside gene matches: 2. This chain's CDR3 is CASSYSGTGSNYGYTF. The CDR3 nucleotides are TGTGCCAGCAGTTACTCCGGGACAGGGTCTAACTATGGCTACACCTTC.

There are a few counts of this clonotype. The rearrangement uses TRBV6-5 and TRBJ2-1; tentative D call: TRBD2 (5 bases). The CDR3 runs 15 residues. V shed 5 bases and J shed 8 bases, with 19 bases lying between them. Germline lookup yields CDR1 MNHEY and CDR2 SVGAGI. This chain's CDR3 is CASSRGGAWWDEQFF. The CDR3 region has the DNA TGTGCCAGCAGTCGTGGAGGAGCTTGGTGGGATGAGCAGTTCTTC.

The J gene is TRBJ2-5, the V gene TRBV15, with D possibly matching TRBD1 (5 bases). Trimming left V 0 bases short and J 6 bases short, with 17 bases between. Looked up from germline, CDR1 is LNHNV and CDR2 is YYDKDF (reference sequence). The CDR3 runs to 16 residues. DNA of the CDR3: TGTGCCACCAGCAGAGATCCCCTGACAGTGGGAAAGACCCAGTACTTC. Translated, it gives CATSRDPLTVGKTQYF. Full variable domain (outside the CDR3, taken from reference TRBV15 and TRBJ2-5): DAMVIQNPRYQVTQFGKPVTLSCSQTLNHNVMYWYQQKSSQAPKLLFHYYDKDFNNEADTPDNFQSRRPNTSFCFLDIRSPGLGDTAMYLCATSRDPLTVGKTQYFGPGTRLLVL.

In its sample, this clonotype was seen a few times. This chain links TRBV5-1 with TRBJ1-3; the D is unclear. The CDR3 length is 17 residues. V lost 4 bases to trimming and J lost 0 bases, with 17 bases between them. The germline gives CDR1 SGHRS, CDR2 YFSETQ. The CDR3 region is CASSRDGSPDSGNTIYF. Here the CDR3 DNA reads TGCGCCAGCAGCAGAGACGGGTCACCCGACTCTGGAAACACCATATATTTT.

There are many counts of this clonotype. This chain links TRBV7-2 with TRBJ1-1; D remains ambiguous. This CDR3 comprises 12 residues. The V end was cut by 5 bases, the J end by 5 bases, with 9 bases between. CDR1 and CDR2 (germline): SGHTA, FQGNSA. The CDR3 region is CASSEGHTEAFF. DNA of the CDR3: TGTGCCAGCAGCGAGGGCCATACTGAAGCTTTCTTT. Drawing the rest from reference TRBV7-2 and TRBJ1-1, the complete variable domain is GAGVSQSPSNKVTEKGKDVELRCDPISGHTALYWYRQSLGQGLEFLIYFQGNSAPDKSGLPSDRFSAERTGGSVSTLTIQRTQQEDSAVYLCASSEGHTEAFFGQGTRLTVV.

J is TRBJ1-6 and V is TRBV12-3 or TRBV12-4, with a tentative D call TRBD1 (5 bases). The CDR3 sequence is 14 residues long. Trimming stripped 6 bases from V and 10 bases from J, with 16 bases between. In nucleotides, the CDR3 is TGTGCCAGCAGCTATTCGACAGAAGGGTCACCCCTCCACTTT. This encodes CASSYSTEGSPLHF.

This clonotype was detected only a few times. This sequence joins TRBV12-3 or TRBV12-4 and TRBJ2-7, with D tentatively TRBD1 (5 bases). V lost 6 bases and J 3 bases, leaving 21 bases between the germline ends. This CDR3 region has 16 residues. In nucleotides, the CDR3 is TGTGCCAGCAGCCTTGCCAGACCGACAGTTTACTACGAGCAGTACTTC. This gives the protein CASSLARPTVYYEQYF.

This clonotype was recorded a few times. This rearrangement joins TRBV19 to TRBJ2-1; 8 bases match TRBD2. The germline CDR1 and CDR2 sequences are LNHDA and SQIVND (reference sequence). V was pared by 6 bases and J by 5 bases, with 12 bases of the junction left unmatched. The CDR3 spans 16 residues. The CDR3 is CASRRIAGRVNNEQFF. CDR3 DNA sequence: TGTGCCAGTAGAAGGATAGCGGGGCGAGTAAACAATGAGCAGTTCTTC.

The rearrangement joins TRBV7-6 to TRBJ1-5; TRBD1 is a possible D gene (6 bases). This CDR3 has 17 residues. Trimming shortened V by 5 bases and J by 5 bases, and 22 bases separated the two germline ends. Germline CDR1 reads SGHVS; CDR2 reads FNYEAQ. The CDR3 reads CASSIGQFARGDQPQHF. The CDR3 region has the DNA TGTGCCAGCAGCATCGGACAGTTCGCCCGAGGGGATCAGCCCCAGCATTTT.

This chain connects TRBV6-4 to TRBJ2-2; 7 nucleotides align to TRBD2. V trimming: 3 bases; J trimming: 6 bases; junction bases outside the gene matches: 10. The CDR3 length is 16 residues. In germline, CDR1 is MRHNA, CDR2 SNTAGT. CDR3 in amino acids: CASSDGEGKDAGELFF. The CDR3 bases are TGTGCCAGCAGTGATGGGGAGGGGAAGGATGCCGGGGAGCTGTTTTTT.

This clonotype was recorded at least ten times. This chain links TRBV7-6 with TRBJ1-2, with D unresolved. V lost 4 bases and J 7 bases, leaving 13 bases between the germline ends. The germline CDR1 and CDR2 sequences are SGHVS and FNYEAQ. The CDR3 length is 13 residues. The DNA of the CDR3 is TGTGCCAGCAGCTCCGGGGTAACCCTTGGCTACACCTTC. As protein: CASSSGVTLGYTF.

The V and J genes are TRBV2 and TRBJ2-7; D ambiguous. Germline V lookup: CDR1 SNHLY, CDR2 FYNNEI. This CDR3 spans 11 amino acids. V was shortened by 7 bases and J by 3 bases, with 7 bases between the two germline ends. As DNA, the CDR3 is TGTGCCAGCATTTCGAACTACGAGCAGTACTTC. Protein product: CASISNYEQYF.

This clonotype was seen a few times. DNA of the CDR3: TGTGCCAGCAGCCTCCGGGACGCCATCGAGCAGTACTTC. Protein sequence: CASSLRDAIEQYF. This chain joins TRBV12-3 or TRBV12-4 and TRBJ2-7; D possibly uses TRBD1 or TRBD2 (5 bases each). Trimming left V 6 bases short and J 6 bases short, with 15 bases between. This CDR3 is built from 13 residues.

This clonotype was counted many times. The chain joins TRBV7-2 to TRBJ1-1; possibly TRBD1 for D (5 bases). From germline, CDR1 is SGHTA and CDR2 FQGNSA. The CDR3 runs 18 residues. The ends were cut back, 1 base at V and 2 bases at J, with 20 bases in the middle. This chain's CDR3 is CASSLGDELEGLNTEAFF. The CDR3 coding sequence is TGTGCCAGCAGCTTAGGGGACGAATTGGAGGGGTTAAACACTGAAGCTTTCTTT. Full variable domain (outside the CDR3, taken from reference TRBV7-2 and TRBJ1-1): GAGVSQSPSNKVTEKGKDVELRCDPISGHTALYWYRQSLGQGLEFLIYFQGNSAPDKSGLPSDRFSAERTGGSVSTLTIQRTQQEDSAVYLCASSLGDELEGLNTEAFFGQGTRLTVV.